These T cell receptor beta chains were read from a single sample in a study of radiotherapy plus CTLA-4 blockade in lung cancer. Assay used: immunoSEQ multiplex PCR; TCRdb lists only in-frame clones, some missing. The sample lists about 51,000 clones, about 77% occurring once. The sample consisted of peripheral blood, taken from a patient treated with radiotherapy plus ipilimumab. These receptors all come from a human donor with non-small cell lung cancer whose response to radiotherapy plus ipilimumab could not be evaluated. Both conserved end residues are part of each CDR3. Each record gives: V gene, clone size, J gene, D gene, CDR3 DNA, CDR3 protein. The D gene is left open where the match is weak. Clone size is shown for a subset of rows, as once, few, many or a class of expanded clone.

V: TRBV5-1
size: -
J: TRBJ2-7
D: TRBD2
DNA: TGCGCCACCTCAAAACTAGCGGGAGGCTATGGGGACGAGCAGTACTTC
CDR3: CATSKLAGGYGDEQYF

V: TRBV7-2
size: -
J: TRBJ1-3
D: TRBD1
DNA: TGTGCCAGCAGCCCAACCAGGGGACAGGGTCACACCATATATTTT
CDR3: CASSPTRGQGHTIYF

V: TRBV19
size: few
J: TRBJ1-5
D: -
DNA: TGTGCCAGTAGTATTGGGGGGGGCGCGGGCAATCAGCCCCAGCATTTT
CDR3: CASSIGGGAGNQPQHF

V: TRBV7-2
size: once
J: TRBJ2-7
D: -
DNA: TGTGCCAGCAGCTTAAGATTGATGACTAGTACCTACGAGCAGTACTTC
CDR3: CASSLRLMTSTYEQYF

V: TRBV19
size: -
J: TRBJ2-2
D: TRBD1
DNA: TGTGCCAGTAGTATCTTAGGGACAGGGCTGGGCTGGACTCCCGGGGAGCTGTTTTTT
CDR3: CASSILGTGLGWTPGELFF

V: TRBV5-8
size: -
J: TRBJ2-1
D: -
DNA: TGTGCCAGCAGCTTCGGAGGAGCCTACAATGAGCAGTTCTTC
CDR3: CASSFGGAYNEQFF

V: TRBV7-9
size: few
J: TRBJ1-5
D: TRBD1
DNA: TGTGCCAGCCAGGGGGAGATCAATCAGCCCCAGCATTTT
CDR3: CASQGEINQPQHF

V: TRBV5-1
size: -
J: TRBJ2-6
D: TRBD1
DNA: TGCGCCAGCAGCACCGGGACAGAGAGCTCTGGGGCCAACGTCCTGACTTTC
CDR3: CASSTGTESSGANVLTF

V: TRBV6-1
size: once
J: TRBJ2-7
D: -
DNA: TGTGCCAGCAGTGTGGGGGGGCCGCCCTACGAGCAGTACTTC
CDR3: CASSVGGPPYEQYF

V: TRBV5-8
size: once
J: TRBJ1-1
D: -
DNA: TGTGCCAGCAGCTATGGGAGGGGAGCTTTCTTT
CDR3: CASSYGRGAFF

V: TRBV5-8
size: -
J: TRBJ1-2
D: -
DNA: TGTGCCAGCAGCAGCACAGGGACGCTATATGGCTACACCTTC
CDR3: CASSSTGTLYGYTF

V: TRBV7-2
size: -
J: TRBJ1-2
D: TRBD1
DNA: TGTGCCAGCAGCTTAGTTGGGACAGGGGTCGGCTACACCTTC
CDR3: CASSLVGTGVGYTF

V: TRBV5-1
size: -
J: TRBJ2-5
D: TRBD1
DNA: TGCGCCAGCAGCACCGGACAGGGACCACAAGAGACCCAGTACTTC
CDR3: CASSTGQGPQETQYF

V: TRBV10-3
size: few
J: TRBJ1-1
D: TRBD1
DNA: TGTGCCATCAGTGACCCAGGGGGGACAGGGGGCGAGAACACTGAAGCTTTCTTT
CDR3: CAISDPGGTGGENTEAFF

V: TRBV13
size: -
J: TRBJ2-3
D: TRBD2
DNA: TGTGCCTCCCGTGAGCGGGAGACAGATACGCAGTATTTT
CDR3: CASRERETDTQYF

V: TRBV2
size: -
J: TRBJ2-5
D: TRBD2
DNA: TGTGCCAGCAGTGAATGGGAGGGGCTAGTCGAGACCCAGTACTTC
CDR3: CASSEWEGLVETQYF

V: TRBV6-6
size: few
J: TRBJ1-4
D: -
DNA: TGTGCCAGCAGTTACGCCGGAGGGGAAAAACTGTTTTTT
CDR3: CASSYAGGEKLFF

V: TRBV6-6
size: -
J: TRBJ1-5
D: -
DNA: TGTGCCAGCAGCAGGGACTTACTTAGCAATCAGCCCCAGCATTTT
CDR3: CASSRDLLSNQPQHF

V: TRBV2
size: -
J: TRBJ2-3
D: -
DNA: TGTGCCAGCAGTGGAACGCGCAGGGCGTCTGTCCGAGATACGCAGTATTTT
CDR3: CASSGTRRASVRDTQYF

V: TRBV5-1
size: -
J: TRBJ2-7
D: TRBD2
DNA: TGCGCCAGCAGCCTTCTGACTAGCGGGAGTTACGAGCAGTACTTC
CDR3: CASSLLTSGSYEQYF

V: TRBV7-2
size: -
J: TRBJ2-6
D: -
DNA: TGTGCCAGCAGCTTAGTTTCGGGGGTACTGGGCTCTGGGGCCAACGTCCTGACTTTC
CDR3: CASSLVSGVLGSGANVLTF

V: TRBV10-3
size: -
J: TRBJ1-1
D: -
DNA: TGTGCCATCAGTGAGGGACAGAGGAACACTGAAGCTTTCTTT
CDR3: CAISEGQRNTEAFF

V: TRBV5-4
size: -
J: TRBJ2-3
D: -
DNA: TGTGCCAGCAGTCCCTATGATACCCGAGATACGCAGTATTTT
CDR3: CASSPYDTRDTQYF

V: TRBV2
size: -
J: TRBJ2-2
D: -
DNA: TGTGCCAGCAGCGGACTAACGGGAGTAACCGGGGAGCTGTTTTTT
CDR3: CASSGLTGVTGELFF